The 11 T cell receptor beta chains given below trace back to one sample, sequenced in a study of T cells in Graves' hyperthyroidism and ophthalmopathy. TCR beta CDR3 sequences were amplified from RNA transcripts. The HTBI primer set was used in a first-round RT-PCR of the TCR CDR3. TCRdb reanalysed the multiplex PCR reads using MiXCR and keeps one entry per CDR3 protein. The sample lists 400,000 or so distinct CDR3 sequences; more than 12% were seen once. Sequencing input: blood. The receptors come from a man between 45 and 60 years old with Graves' ophthalmopathy.

This clonotype was counted many times. V usage is TRBV4-2 and J usage is TRBJ2-1; TRBD2 matches at 8 bases. The CDR3 loop spans 15 amino acids. The germline CDR1 and CDR2 sequences are LGHNA and YNFKEQ. The V gene end was trimmed by 1 base and the J gene end by 6 bases; junction bases not matched to a gene: 5. The CDR3 nucleotides are TGTGCCAGCAGCCAAGGGGGACTAGGATTCAATGAGCAGTTCTTC. It yields the protein CASSQGGLGFNEQFF.

This chain uses TRBV5-6 with TRBJ2-1, with 10 bases identical to TRBD2. The germline V gene encodes CDR1 SGHDT and CDR2 YYEEEE. Trimming took 0 bases from V and 5 from J; bases not matched to a gene: 2. This CDR3 has 15 residues. The CDR3 nucleotides are TGTGCCAGCAGCTTGGACGGGACTAGCGACAATGAGCAGTTCTTC. Translated, it gives CASSLDGTSDNEQFF. Together with reference TRBV5-6 and TRBJ2-1, the CDR3 gives the full variable domain: DAGVTQSPTHLIKTRGQQVTLRCSPKSGHDTVSWYQQALGQGPQFIFQYYEEEERQRGNFPDRFSGHQFPNYSSELNVNALLLGDSALYLCASSLDGTSDNEQFFGPGTRLTVL.

This clonotype was detected ten times or more. The V call is TRBV4-1, the J call TRBJ2-3; either TRBD1 or TRBD2 may fit D (5 bases each). This CDR3 has 14 amino acids. Trimming cost V 1 base and J 0 bases, with 5 bases left between them. Per germline, CDR1 MGHRA and CDR2 YSYEKL. CDR3 residues: CASSQGGSTDTQYF. The CDR3 DNA follows: TGCGCCAGCAGCCAAGGGGGGAGCACAGATACGCAGTATTTT.

This clonotype came up a few times. V gene TRBV28 combines with J gene TRBJ1-5, with 7 bases fitting TRBD1. The CDR3 runs to 13 residues. The ends lost 8 bases at V and 6 bases at J; junction bases unmatched: 7. Germline V gene sequence: CDR1 MDHEN, CDR2 SYDVKM. The CDR3 spells CASGKGAGQPQHF. The CDR3 nucleotides read TGTGCCAGCGGAAAGGGGGCCGGTCAGCCCCAGCATTTT.

The rearrangement links TRBV12-3 or TRBV12-4 to TRBJ1-2, with D perhaps matching TRBD1 (6 bases). The V end was cut by 7 bases, the J end by 8 bases, with 11 bases between. CDR3 size: 11 residues. In DNA form, the CDR3 reads TGTGCCAGCAAGCTCGGGGGCGGCTACACCTTC. Translation: CASKLGGGYTF.

This clonotype was observed many times. The J gene is TRBJ1-2, the V gene TRBV28; the match to TRBD1 covers 7 bases. This CDR3 has 12 amino acids. J gave up 8 bases and V 4 bases, and 4 bases lay outside the gene matches. Germline assignment: CDR1 MDHEN and CDR2 SYDVKM. The CDR3: CASSYDRVGYTF. CDR3 sequence (DNA): TGTGCCAGCAGTTACGACAGGGTGGGCTACACCTTC.

This clonotype has a count of ten or more. The rearrangement joins TRBV20-1 to TRBJ2-1; D perhaps matches TRBD2 (6 bases). Germline assignment: CDR1 DFQATT and CDR2 SNEGSKA (reference sequence). The length of the CDR3 is 16 residues. V was pared by 1 base and J by 4 bases, with 17 bases between. The CDR3 DNA sequence: TGCAGTGCTAGAGCGGTGGTTGGGACTCATTACAATGAGCAGTTCTTC. Translation: CSARAVVGTHYNEQFF.

The CDR3 loop reads CASSEGSPGGNSPLHF. CDR3 DNA: TGTGCCAGCAGTGAAGGGTCCCCAGGGGGTAATTCACCCCTCCACTTT. The chain couples TRBV6-1 to TRBJ1-6; 7 bases are shared with TRBD1. The trim removed 1 base at V and 6 bases at J, leaving 6 bases unmatched. Germline assignment: CDR1 MNHNS and CDR2 SASEGT. This CDR3 region has 16 residues.

This clonotype was observed many times. The chain joins TRBV20-1 to TRBJ2-7; the D call may be TRBD1 or TRBD2 (5 bases each). This CDR3 has 12 residues. CDR1 is DFQATT and CDR2 is SNEGSKA in the germline V gene (reference sequence). The V and J ends lost 5 bases and 2 bases respectively, with 10 bases between them. CDR3: CSAAEDTYEQYF. CDR3 DNA sequence: TGCAGTGCTGCGGAGGACACCTACGAGCAGTACTTC.

This clonotype was counted at least ten times. The J gene is TRBJ1-2, the V gene TRBV3-1, with a weak D call TRBD1 (6 bases). Germline CDR1 LGHDT, CDR2 YNNKEL (reference sequence). V was trimmed by 0 bases and J by 6 bases, leaving 8 bases between them. The CDR3 is made up of 13 amino acids. The CDR3 nucleotides are TGTGCCAGCAGCCAAGAGGGGGCCGATGGCTACACCTTC. Protein: CASSQEGADGYTF.

This clonotype was found many times. The rearrangement links TRBV29-1 to TRBJ2-1, with a possible D match to TRBD1 (6 bases). Per the germline V gene, CDR1 is SQVTM and CDR2 is ANQGSEA. The CDR3 has 16 amino acids. V was trimmed by 7 bases and J by 0 bases, leaving 19 bases between them. The CDR3 loop is CSAVSPGAHSYNEQFF. CDR3 nucleotide sequence: TGCAGCGCCGTGAGCCCAGGGGCCCACTCCTACAATGAGCAGTTCTTC.